The clone carrying this TCR beta chain was recorded at least ten times. The antigen remains unidentified. This record belongs to a study of T cells in Graves' hyperthyroidism and ophthalmopathy. Points from the study as a whole: Onset of ophthalmopathy came a median approximately 6 months after the model predicted it.

CDR1 is GTSNPN and CDR2 is SVGIG in the germline V gene (reference sequence). The CDR3 covers 15 residues. V lost 3 bases to trimming and J lost 2 bases; unmatched junction nucleotides: 8. The CDR3 regions of TCR beta were amplified from RNA transcripts. The primer set for the first-round RT-PCR of the TCR CDR3 was HTBI. TCRdb passed the multiplex PCR reads through MiXCR, listing each CDR3 protein once. The data show 700,000 or so distinct CDR3 sequences, roughly 15% seen once. The origin of this receptor is a man aged 18-30 years with Graves' hyperthyroidism. Material for sequencing was blood. This rearrangement joins TRBV30 to TRBJ1-2; the match to TRBD1 covers 8 bases. This CDR3 is CAWSFKTGANYGYTF. The DNA of the CDR3 is TGTGCCTGGAGCTTTAAGACAGGGGCGAACTATGGCTACACCTTC.